These T cell receptor beta chains were read from a single sample in a study of CXCR3-negative and CXCR3-positive naive CD8 T cells. TCRdb reworked the 5' RACE reads into one entry per CDR3 protein, no DNA. Its clone listing holds about 130,000 distinct CDR3 sequences. The sequencing sample was made of naive CXCR3- CD8+ T cells from blood. All receptors derive from a human donor in good health. Some clones in this sample may be carry-over from other donors' samples. CDR3s include the opening cysteine and the closing phenylalanine or tryptophan.

v_gene	j_gene	CDR3aa
TRBV15	TRBJ2-7	CATSRDSSVTYEQYF
TRBV7-9	TRBJ1-3	CASSLAGHGAGNTIYF
TRBV5-1	TRBJ2-1	CASSPGISSYNEQFF
TRBV4-2	TRBJ1-1	CASSQDPPQGMNTEAFF
TRBV12-3/TRBV12-4	TRBJ2-2	CASTPFGTGELFF
TRBV3-1	TRBJ1-1	CASRPRAPGAFF
TRBV5-6	TRBJ2-2	CASSWATGNTGELFF
TRBV3-1	TRBJ1-1	CASSPGSGAEAFF
TRBV20-1	TRBJ2-7	CSASLLPFRDRGSYEQYF
TRBV20-1	TRBJ1-1	CSARDRLNTEAFF
TRBV11-2	TRBJ2-3	CASSLVRTDTQYF
TRBV14	TRBJ1-1	CASSQYRSTEAFF
TRBV7-2	TRBJ1-6	CASSLGGGYSPLHF
TRBV7-9	TRBJ2-1	CASSLALTGYDNEQFF
TRBV9	TRBJ2-7	CARSGRDTPYEQYF
TRBV7-2	TRBJ2-4	CASSPGQGAYIQYF
TRBV7-9	TRBJ2-7	CASSLARGYEQYF
TRBV11-3	TRBJ2-2	CASSPREQYGELFF
TRBV28	TRBJ1-5	CASSPGTASNQPQHF
TRBV7-2	TRBJ2-7	CASSAGTSGWPPYEQYF
TRBV20-1	TRBJ1-1	CSARGAGFTEAFF
TRBV12-3/TRBV12-4	TRBJ2-7	CASSLISSYEQYF
TRBV28	TRBJ2-5	CASSSTEEPQYF
TRBV29-1	TRBJ2-7	CSVGSVARHGEYF
TRBV7-2	TRBJ2-1	CASSLVAGSYNEQFF
TRBV12-3/TRBV12-4	TRBJ2-7	CASRAGTGSYEQYF